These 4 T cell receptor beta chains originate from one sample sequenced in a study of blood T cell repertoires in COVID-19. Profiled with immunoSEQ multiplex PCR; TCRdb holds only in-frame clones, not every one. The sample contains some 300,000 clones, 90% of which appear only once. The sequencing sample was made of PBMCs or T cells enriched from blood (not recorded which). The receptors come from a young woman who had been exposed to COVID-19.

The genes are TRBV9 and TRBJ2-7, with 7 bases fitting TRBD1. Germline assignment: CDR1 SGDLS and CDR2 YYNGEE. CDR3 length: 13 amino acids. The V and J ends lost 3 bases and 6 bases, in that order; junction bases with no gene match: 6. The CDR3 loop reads CASSARQGSEQYF. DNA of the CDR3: TGTGCCAGCAGCGCCCGACAGGGCTCCGAGCAGTACTTC.

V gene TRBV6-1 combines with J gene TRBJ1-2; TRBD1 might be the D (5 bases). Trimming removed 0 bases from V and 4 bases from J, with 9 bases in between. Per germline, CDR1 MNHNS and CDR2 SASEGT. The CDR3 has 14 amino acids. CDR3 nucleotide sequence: TGTGCCAGCAGTGAAGCCGTCAGGGTCTATGGCTACACCTTC. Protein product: CASSEAVRVYGYTF.

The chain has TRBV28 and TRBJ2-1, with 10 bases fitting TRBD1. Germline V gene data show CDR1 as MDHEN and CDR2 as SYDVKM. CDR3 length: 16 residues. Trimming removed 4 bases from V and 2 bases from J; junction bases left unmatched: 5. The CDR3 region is CASSSGGQGPYNEQFF. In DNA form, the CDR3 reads TGTGCCAGCAGTTCAGGGGGACAGGGGCCCTACAATGAGCAGTTCTTC.

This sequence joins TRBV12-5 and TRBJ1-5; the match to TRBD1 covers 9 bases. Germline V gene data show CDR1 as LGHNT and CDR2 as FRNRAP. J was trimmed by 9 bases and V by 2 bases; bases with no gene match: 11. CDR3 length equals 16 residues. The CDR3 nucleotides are TGTGCTAGTGGTTTGTCTACTACAGGGGGCGGGGGGCCCCAGCATTTT. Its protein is CASGLSTTGGGGPQHF.